One and the same sample provided the 20 T cell receptor beta chains below, sequenced in a study of blood T cell repertoires in COVID-19 (dated by TCRdb to the early 2020s). The library was prepared using the immunoSEQ multiplex PCR assay. Held by TCRdb, this immuneACCESS table contains in-frame sequences only and omits some clones. Under half of the omission traces to an unresolved V gene where checked; the cause of the rest is unknown. The sample table records about 69,000 clones; 82% of these occur just once. In total, the top ten clones hold 27% of the sample. The sequenced sample was peripheral blood. These receptors originate from a human donor in a cohort sampled during active COVID-19.

The rearrangement links TRBV28 to TRBJ2-7; TRBD1 might be the D (6 bases). The CDR3 has 15 amino acids. Germline V gene data show CDR1 as MDHEN and CDR2 as SYDVKM. V was clipped by 5 bases and J by 1 base, with 15 bases between them. CDR3 in DNA: TGTGCCAGCAGTACCCTGTACGACAGGTCCTACGAGCAGTACTTC. It encodes CASSTLYDRSYEQYF.

The chain carries TRBV10-2 and TRBJ1-5; 7 nucleotides agree with TRBD1. The CDR3 runs to 12 residues. The V gene end was trimmed by 7 bases and the J gene end by 6 bases; junction bases not matched to a gene: 3. Germline lookup yields CDR1 WSHSY and CDR2 SAAADI. The CDR3 spells CASNSGGQPQHF. In nucleotides, the CDR3 is TGCGCCAGCAATTCAGGGGGTCAGCCCCAGCATTTT.

The CDR3 reads CASTPGGGQDDEKLFF. The CDR3 DNA is TGTGCCAGCACCCCGGGCGGGGGGCAGGACGATGAAAAACTGTTTTTT. The chain joins TRBV7-9 to TRBJ1-4; D possibly corresponds to TRBD1 (6 bases). The germline gives CDR1 SEHNR, CDR2 FQNEAQ (reference sequence). V shed 7 bases and J shed 6 bases, with 21 bases lying between them. The CDR3 is 16 amino acids.

The genes are TRBV10-3 and TRBJ1-2, with TRBD1 identical over 9 bases. With V trimmed by 2 bases and J by 3 bases, 4 bases remained unmatched. Germline loops: CDR1 ENHRY, CDR2 SYGVKD. The CDR3 covers 15 residues. CDR3 sequence reads: CAISEPDRGDYGYTF. CDR3 nucleotides: TGTGCCATCAGTGAGCCGGACAGGGGTGACTATGGCTACACCTTC.

This clone was seen more than once but under ten times. This sequence joins TRBV20-1 and TRBJ1-1; D call uncertain. The germline V gene has CDR1 DFQATT and CDR2 SNEGSKA (reference sequence). V was cut by 3 bases and J by 4 bases, with 12 bases left in between. The CDR3 consists of 13 residues. The CDR3 DNA reads as TGCAGTGCTAGTAGTGAGGTAGGCACTGAAGCTTTCTTT. Amino acids: CSASSEVGTEAFF.

The V gene is TRBV5-6, the J gene TRBJ2-3, with TRBD2 matching over 8 bases. The CDR3 has 15 residues. V lost 2 bases, J lost 2 bases, and 4 bases stayed unmatched. The V gene's germline CDR1 is SGHDT and CDR2 YYEEEE. CDR3 loop: CASSLGGGPTDTQYF. In DNA form, the CDR3 reads TGTGCCAGCAGCTTAGGCGGGGGGCCCACAGATACGCAGTATTTT.

The gene calls are TRBV6-5 and TRBJ1-1; D call uncertain. V shed 4 bases and J shed 5 bases, with 20 bases lying between them. The CDR3 consists of 16 residues. Germline V gene lookup returns CDR1 MNHEY and CDR2 SVGAGI. The CDR3 loop reads CASSLPRTGTVTEAFF. For the CDR3, the DNA is TGTGCCAGCAGTTTGCCCCGGACGGGAACCGTTACTGAAGCTTTCTTT.

This sequence joins TRBV7-8 and TRBJ1-1, with unresolved D. V was pared by 6 bases and J by 1 base, with 9 bases between. Germline CDR1 and CDR2: SGHVS and FQNEAQ. The CDR3 is made up of 13 amino acids. The CDR3 loop is CASSSTENTEAFF. In nucleotides, the CDR3 is TGTGCCAGCAGTTCCACAGAGAACACTGAAGCTTTCTTT.

The chain is built from TRBV9 and TRBJ2-6; tentatively, D is TRBD2 (7 bases). V shed 5 bases and J shed 0 bases, with 12 bases lying between them. Germline assignment: CDR1 SGDLS and CDR2 YYNGEE. This CDR3 is built from 16 residues. The CDR3 sequence: CASSEGEGSGANVLTF. The CDR3 DNA is TGTGCCAGCAGTGAGGGGGAGGGCTCTGGGGCCAACGTCCTGACTTTC. Based on the CDR3 plus reference TRBV9 and TRBJ2-6, the full variable domain is DSGVTQTPKHLITATGQRVTLRCSPRSGDLSVYWYQQSLDQGLQFLIQYYNGEERAKGNILERFSAQQFPDLHSELNLSSLELGDSALYFCASSEGEGSGANVLTFGAGSRLTVL.

This chain uses TRBV5-1 with TRBJ2-2; D is perhaps TRBD2 (6 bases). This CDR3 is 15 amino acids long. Germline V gene lookup returns CDR1 SGHRS and CDR2 YFSETQ. V gave up 0 bases and J gave up 0 bases, with 6 bases separating them. The CDR3 reads CASSLGGANTGELFF. The CDR3 bases are TGCGCCAGCAGCTTGGGCGGGGCGAACACCGGGGAGCTGTTTTTT.

The gene calls are TRBV19 and TRBJ2-5; TRBD1 is a possible D gene (5 bases). With 6 bases removed from V and 5 bases from J, the gap between germline ends came to 16 bases. This CDR3 comprises 14 residues. CDR1 is LNHDA and CDR2 is SQIVND in the germline V gene (reference sequence). The CDR3 DNA sequence: TGTGCCAGTAGCCGATTGGCAGGGTGGGAGACCCAGTACTTC. Translation: CASSRLAGWETQYF.

The chain uses TRBV20-1 and TRBJ2-5; D is perhaps TRBD1 (5 bases). CDR1 DFQATT and CDR2 SNEGSKA come from the germline V gene (reference sequence). This CDR3 contains 11 residues. Trimming took 6 bases from V and 5 from J, leaving 10 bases between them. CDR3 sequence: CSADTPETQYF. The CDR3 nucleotides read TGCAGTGCGGACACCCCGGAGACCCAGTACTTC.

V gene TRBV7-3 combines with J gene TRBJ2-2; D gene uncertain. This CDR3 is built from 13 residues. V lost 5 bases and J lost 1, with 5 bases in between. Germline CDR1 SGHTA, CDR2 FQGTGA. CDR3 in DNA: TGTGCCAGCAGCCCGAGGAACACCGGGGAGCTGTTTTTT. Translated: CASSPRNTGELFF.

The chain couples TRBV2 to TRBJ2-5; D is undetermined. The V gene's germline CDR1 is SNHLY and CDR2 FYNNEI. The CDR3 is made up of 13 amino acids. Trimming cost V 2 bases and J 1 base, with 5 bases left between them. CDR3 bases: TGTGCCAGCAGTGAATACAGCCAAGAGACCCAGTACTTC. The encoded protein is CASSEYSQETQYF.

V gene TRBV3-1 (or the pseudogene TRBV3-2) combines with J gene TRBJ1-4, with D perhaps TRBD1 (5 bases). The CDR3 is made up of 12 amino acids. CDR1 and CDR2 (germline): LGHDT, YNNKEL (reference sequence). Trimming took 8 bases from V and 7 from J, leaving 11 bases between them. The CDR3, as DNA: TGTGCCAGCGCAGGCGACAGTGAAAAACTGTTTTTT. The encoded protein is CASAGDSEKLFF.

This chain links TRBV9 with TRBJ1-1, with TRBD1 identical over 9 bases. In germline, CDR1 is SGDLS, CDR2 YYNGEE. V shed 2 bases, J shed 0 bases, and the junction held 11 bases outside the gene matches. The length of the CDR3 is 18 residues. The CDR3 reads CASSVSRDRVPMNTEAFF. CDR3 DNA sequence: TGTGCCAGCAGCGTGAGCCGGGACAGGGTCCCGATGAACACTGAAGCTTTCTTT.

The V and J genes are TRBV5-6 and TRBJ2-1, with 11 bases fitting TRBD2. The CDR3 totals 15 residues. V shed 4 bases, J shed 8 bases, and the junction held 8 bases outside the gene matches. Germline V gives CDR1 SGHDT, CDR2 YYEEEE. This chain's CDR3 is CASSLPGLAVDEQFF. CDR3 in DNA: TGTGCCAGCAGCCTCCCGGGACTAGCGGTAGATGAGCAGTTCTTC.

The chain employs TRBV9 and TRBJ2-1; 7 bases align to TRBD1. Germline assignment: CDR1 SGDLS and CDR2 YYNGEE. V was clipped by 4 bases and J by 3 bases; unmatched bases: 7. The CDR3 is 15 amino acids. The CDR3 spells CASSPRDSSYNEQFF. CDR3 in DNA: TGTGCCAGCAGCCCCCGGGACAGTAGCTACAATGAGCAGTTCTTC.

V usage is TRBV6-6 and J usage is TRBJ2-7; TRBD2 matches 9 bases. The CDR3 is 13 amino acids. Unmatched junction bases numbered 4, after V lost 8 bases and J lost 2 bases. Germline-derived CDR1 and CDR2 are MNHNY and SVGAGI (reference sequence). For the CDR3, the DNA is TGTGCCAGCGGGACTAGCTATACCTACGAGCAGTACTTC. Its translation: CASGTSYTYEQYF.

This chain joins TRBV19 and TRBJ1-4; D not resolved. V was clipped by 3 bases and J by 0 bases, with 11 bases between them. CDR3 size: 16 residues. CDR1 is LNHDA, CDR2 SQIVND, per germline (reference sequence). Here the CDR3 reads CASSIYGSATNEKLFF. CDR3 DNA sequence: TGTGCCAGTAGTATCTATGGGAGTGCAACTAATGAAAAACTGTTTTTT. The variable domain in full, completed from reference TRBV19 and TRBJ1-4, reads DGGITQSPKYLFRKEGQNVTLSCEQNLNHDAMYWYRQDPGQGLRLIYYSQIVNDFQKGDIAEGYSVSREKKESFPLTVTSAQKNPTAFYLCASSIYGSATNEKLFFGSGTQLSVL.